Shown below are 8 T cell receptor beta chains from a single sample sequenced in a study of T cell responses to AZD1222 COVID-19 vaccine. The data were produced by immunoSEQ multiplex PCR, yet TCRdb's version contains in-frame clones alone and is incomplete. The sample includes roughly 100,000 clones, about 89% of them seen just once. The source material was peripheral blood, sampled on day 0 of AZD1222 vaccination. The receptors originated from an adult in good health.

In DNA, the CDR3 is TGTGCCTGGAGTCGGGTTGGCAGCCAGCGTGGGCCCCAGCATTTT. Translation: CAWSRVGSQRGPQHF. V usage is TRBV30 and J usage is TRBJ1-5; D is undetermined. Germline CDR1 GTSNPN, CDR2 SVGIG (reference sequence). The CDR3 is 15 residues long. Trimming pared 2 bases from V and 9 bases from J, leaving 20 bases between.

This clone was detected only a few times. This chain uses TRBV19 with TRBJ1-1, with 8 bases aligning to TRBD1. There are 15 residues in the CDR3. With V trimmed by 2 bases and J by 5 bases, 7 bases remained unmatched. CDR1 and CDR2 from the germline V gene are LNHDA and SQIVND (reference sequence). The CDR3 nucleotides are TGTGCCAGTAGTATAACAGGGGGAAAGTGGACTGAAGCTTTCTTT. Residues: CASSITGGKWTEAFF.

As concerns this clone: The conserved phenylalanine or tryptophan is not found at the CDR3 terminus, so this likely reflects a read error. The chain has TRBV9 and TRBJ1-6; TRBD1 is a possible D gene (6 bases). Trimming left V 0 bases short and J 2 bases short, with 15 bases between. Germline V gives CDR1 SGDLS, CDR2 YYNGEE. This CDR3 region has 18 residues. DNA for the CDR3: TGTGCCAGCAGCGTAGGTCAGGGGAAGAAAACCTATAATTCACCCCTCCACCTT. It translates to CASSVGQGKKTYNSPLHL.

The rearrangement links TRBV6-5 to TRBJ1-5; D not certain. Germline CDR1 MNHEY, CDR2 SVGAGI. The CDR3 is 14 amino acids. Deletions cut 2 bases from V and 5 bases from J, with 10 bases between. The DNA of the CDR3 is TGTGCCAGCAGTTACCGACACGCCGATCAGCCCCAGCATTTT. Translation: CASSYRHADQPQHF.

Only a few counts were recorded for this clone. One junction end disagrees with the germline gene, perhaps due to a read error. This chain links TRBV7-7 with TRBJ2-7; D not certain. There are 13 residues in the CDR3. The germline V gene encodes CDR1 SSHAT and CDR2 FNYEAQ (reference sequence). The CDR3, as DNA: TGTGCTAGCAGCTTACGCATAGAGTCGGAGCAGTACTTC. Amino acid sequence: CASSLRIESEQYF. Supplemented by reference TRBV7-7 and TRBJ2-7, the full variable domain reads GAGVSQSPRYKVTKRGQDVTLRCDPISSHATLYWYQQALGQGPEFLTYFNYEAQPDKSGLPSDRFSAERPEGSISTLTIQRTEQRDSAMYRCASSLRIESEQYFGPGTRLTVT.

This clone has a single count. The V call is TRBV9, the J call TRBJ1-1; possible D gene TRBD1, 6 bases. V gave up 0 bases and J gave up 5 bases, with 17 bases separating them. Germline CDR1 is SGDLS and CDR2 is YYNGEE. The CDR3 runs 16 residues. The CDR3 is CASSVGGLSGVTEAFF. The CDR3 DNA is TGTGCCAGCAGCGTAGGCGGCCTTTCAGGGGTTACTGAAGCTTTCTTT.

The genes are TRBV12-3 or TRBV12-4 and TRBJ1-1; no reliable D call. The V end was cut by 1 base, the J end by 0 bases, with 3 bases between. The CDR3 runs to 13 residues. The CDR3 protein is CASSLEVNTEAFF. The DNA for the CDR3 is TGTGCCAGCAGTTTAGAGGTGAACACTGAAGCTTTCTTT.

This rearrangement joins TRBV6-5 to TRBJ1-1, with TRBD1 matching over 7 bases. Trimming at V came to 6 bases and at J to 1 base, leaving 5 bases not matched to a gene. Germline loops: CDR1 MNHEY, CDR2 SVGAGI. The CDR3 has 14 amino acids. The CDR3 DNA follows: TGTGCCAGCAGCCAGGGACAGAGGAACACTGAAGCTTTCTTT. Translation: CASSQGQRNTEAFF.